The sequence of this TCR beta chain was determined in a study of cytomegalovirus exposure and HLA in healthy donors. Turning to this clone: Its antigen is still unknown.

PCR primers comprised 60 Vbeta and 13 Jbeta primers. Libraries were prepared by immunoSEQ multiplex PCR; TCRdb keeps only in-frame clonotypes and omits some of them. Of 140,000 to 150,000 clones in the sample, almost 85% are singletons; the top ten hold roughly 10%. The germline V gene has CDR1 MGHRA and CDR2 YSYEKL. The CDR3 runs 16 residues. V lost 0 bases and J lost 7, with 15 bases in between. Study findings and constraints: It was only CMV serostatus that was available as immune exposure information.

The V call is TRBV4-1, the J call TRBJ2-2; possibly TRBD1 for D (6 bases). Sequencing was carried out using PBMCs. The sequence came from a woman between 55 and 75 years old in good health and CMV-seropositive. CDR3 residues: CASSQDGRGSNGELFF. The CDR3 nucleotides are TGCGCCAGCAGCCAAGATGGCAGGGGAAGTAACGGGGAGCTGTTTTTT.